The rows below give T cell receptor beta chains drawn from one sample of a study of cytomegalovirus exposure and HLA in healthy donors. The repertoire was sequenced with immunoSEQ multiplex PCR; TCRdb's copy has only in-frame clones and lacks some. The repertoire consists of some 120,000 clones, with roughly three quarters occurring once and the leading ten covering around 4.5%. What was sequenced was PBMCs. The receptors here all came from a man aged 25-45 years in good health and CMV-seropositive. Each CDR3 is given with its conserved first and last residue.

TRBV2	TRBJ2-3	CASRITSGSNTDTQYF
TRBV7-2	TRBJ1-5	CASSLVGGRNNQPQHF
TRBV15	TRBJ2-7	CATSRERGQGTLSLYEQYF
TRBV11-2	TRBJ2-3	CASSLPGQGHSTDTQYF
TRBV4-2	TRBJ2-2	CASSREGTSEGRELFF
TRBV6-6	TRBJ2-1	CASSYSRSGLDNEQFF
TRBV6-6	TRBJ2-5	CASSKQETQYF
TRBV5-1	TRBJ1-3	CASSPDGGLTYFSGNTIYF
TRBV6-1	TRBJ2-7	CASSQWAPQYF
TRBV25-1	TRBJ1-2	CATSPGGDGYTF
TRBV9	TRBJ2-7	CASSVGAGAYEQYF
TRBV9	TRBJ1-6	CASSRDRGNSPLHF
TRBV30	TRBJ2-2	CAWSVGAGSVGELFF
TRBV28	TRBJ1-1	CASSLYGAGSAFF
TRBV27	TRBJ2-2	CASSTRDRGRSTGELFF
TRBV15	TRBJ2-5	CATSTRLAAVETQYF